This is a list of T cell receptor beta chains from one sample in a study of radiotherapy plus CTLA-4 blockade in lung cancer. Sequencing used immunoSEQ multiplex PCR; TCRdb keeps in-frame clones, though not all of them. The sample contains 86,000 or so clones, 78% of which appear only once. The sequencing here drew on peripheral blood, taken from a patient treated with radiotherapy plus ipilimumab. These receptors originate from a human donor with non-small cell lung cancer who had a partial response to radiotherapy plus ipilimumab. Some clones in this sample may be carry-over from other donors' samples. Each CDR3 is given with its conserved first and last residue.

TRBJ2-1 TRBV30 CAWGLGRGVYNEQFF
TRBJ2-2 TRBV7-3 CASSLAGAVSGELFF
TRBJ2-5 TRBV11-2 CASRLAGVETQYF
TRBJ2-7 TRBV15 CATSRGTVGYEQYF
TRBJ2-7 TRBV25-1 CASSEFRGGAVEQYF
TRBJ2-2 TRBV7-6 CASSLGQGQWLFF
TRBJ2-2 TRBV5-1 CASSAGLQRSTGELFF
TRBJ2-5 TRBV7-6 CASSLVLGLETQYF
TRBJ2-2 TRBV6-5 CASRATRGTGELFF
NA TRBV5-1 CASSQGPGDTYEQYF
TRBJ2-7 TRBV7-2 CASSLASLSGVRSYEQYF
TRBJ1-1 TRBV7-9 CASSYRQGTNTEAFF
TRBJ1-1 TRBV6-1 CASRETGGRSMNTEAFF
TRBJ2-1 TRBV18 CASSPKVSDRHYNEQFF
TRBJ2-3 TRBV30 CAWGRQAGFTDTQYF
TRBJ1-5 TRBV2 CASSGIQGWGDQPQHF
TRBJ1-6 TRBV28 CASYQTGERSSPLHF
TRBJ2-7 TRBV4-2 CASSQRQGTSYEQYF
TRBJ1-6 TRBV7-8 CASSLAMAGIGSPLHF
TRBJ2-7 TRBV10-1 CASSEDPTSGEQYF
TRBJ2-4 TRBV28 CASSSQTGLLAKNIQYF
TRBJ2-7 TRBV7-9 CASSSLAGVTYEQYF
TRBJ2-1 TRBV2 CASRGGGTSGYNEQFF
TRBJ2-2 TRBV7-8 CASSLAVAGVNTGELFF
TRBJ2-7 TRBV30 CAWSKGTGYEQYF
TRBJ2-1 TRBV27 CASSPKVLAYNEQFF
TRBJ1-1 TRBV6-1 CASSEEWGDLNTEAFF
TRBJ2-2 TRBV7-3 CASSPGLGHNTGELFF
TRBJ2-3 TRBV6-1 CASHSIQGSNTQYF
TRBJ2-1 TRBV7-3 CASSLGQYNEQFF
TRBJ1-1 TRBV19 CASTSMGGGTEAFF
TRBJ2-1 TRBV28 CASRFPSGNEQFF
TRBJ2-3 TRBV9 CASSVGTTNTDTQYF
TRBJ1-1 TRBV28 CASSWGRGETEAFF
TRBJ2-1 TRBV2 CASSALRQGFNEQFF
TRBJ2-1 TRBV10-3 CAISVSGTYNEQFF
TRBJ2-2 TRBV28 CASRGLAVNTGELFF
TRBJ2-1 TRBV5-6 CASSLVSSGTYNEQFF
TRBJ1-6 TRBV18 CASSNPLNSGGNSPLHF
TRBJ1-2 TRBV7-8 CASSLEVSYGYTF
NA TRBV2 CASNPRRSVFSYEQYF
TRBJ2-7 TRBV19 CASSMGDRGSYEQYF
TRBJ2-7 TRBV7-2 CASLRAGGYEQYF
TRBJ2-4 TRBV14 CASSQEVRDRVRCGNIQYF
TRBJ1-2 TRBV2 CASTLQLPYGYTF